The 9 T cell receptor beta chains listed next were all sequenced from one sample in a study of human T cells and chemical hapten exposure. MiXCR, run by TCRdb on the RACE reads, gives a single entry per CDR3 protein. Of about 140,000 distinct CDR3 sequences listed, 12% are singletons. Sample time point: patch test 2, 6 weeks after DPC sensitization. Noted treatment: therapeutic diphenylcyclopropenone sensitization with weekly scalp DPC. Sequences were derived from whole blood, sampled in connection with sensitization to the hapten diphenylcyclopropenone (DPC). The source is a woman between 50 and 59 years old with alopecia areata. Some clones in this sample may be carry-over from other donors' samples.

This clonotype appeared many times. Its ends do not fully match the called genes, so a read error is possible. The V gene is TRBV7-7, the J gene TRBJ2-3, with 8 nucleotides matching TRBD2. CDR1 and CDR2 from the germline V gene are SSHAT and FNYEAQ (reference sequence). This CDR3 region has 15 residues. The CDR3 spells CASSLGLASTDTQYF. The CDR3 coding sequence is TGTGCTAGCAGCCTTGGACTAGCCTCCACAGATACGCAGTATTTT.

This clonotype was found many times. This chain links TRBV19 with TRBJ2-5, with D perhaps TRBD1 (6 bases). CDR1 is LNHDA and CDR2 is SQIVND in the germline V gene (reference sequence). The CDR3 contains 14 residues. With 1 base removed from V and 1 base from J, the gap between germline ends came to 7 bases. The CDR3 loop is CASSIGTAQETQYF. The CDR3 nucleotides are TGTGCCAGTAGTATAGGGACAGCCCAAGAGACCCAGTACTTC.

This clonotype was found a few times. The chain combines TRBV30 with TRBJ1-4; D remains ambiguous. Germline V CDR1 and CDR2: GTSNPN, SVGIG (reference sequence). This CDR3 has 17 amino acids. V was cut by 0 bases and J by 8 bases, with 22 bases left in between. CDR3 nucleotides: TGTGCCTGGAGTGTACGAGGGTTGACGGCTCGAGAGGAAAAACTGTTTTTT. Protein product: CAWSVRGLTAREEKLFF. Filled out from reference TRBV30 and TRBJ1-4, the complete variable domain reads SQTIHQWPATLVQPVGSPLSLECTVEGTSNPNLYWYRQAAGRGLQLLFYSVGIGQISSEVPQNLSASRPQDRQFILSSKKLLLSDSGFYLCAWSVRGLTAREEKLFFGSGTQLSVL.

This clonotype was picked up many times. The genes are TRBV24-1 and TRBJ2-2; D is unresolved. V dropped 4 bases and J dropped 4 bases, with 6 bases sitting between them. Per the germline V gene, CDR1 is KGHDR and CDR2 is SFDVKD. This CDR3 has 13 residues. In DNA, the CDR3 is TGTGCCACCAGTGAAGAGGCCACCGGGGAGCTGTTTTTT. Its protein is CATSEEATGELFF.

This clonotype was observed many times. The chain carries TRBV6-5 and TRBJ2-2, with D perhaps TRBD1 (6 bases). This CDR3 is 14 amino acids long. Trimming cost V 10 bases and J 3 bases, with 15 bases left between them. Germline loops: CDR1 MNHEY, CDR2 SVGAGI. CDR3 coding DNA: TGTGCCATCCAGGGACACCAGGACACCGGGGAGCTGTTTTTT. Encoded protein: CAIQGHQDTGELFF.

There are many counts of this clonotype. The rearrangement joins TRBV6-2 or TRBV6-3 to TRBJ2-3; D call uncertain. The V and J ends lost 0 bases and 4 bases respectively, with 8 bases between them. The CDR3 extends over 14 amino acids. Per the germline V gene, CDR1 is MNHEY and CDR2 is SVGEGT. The DNA for the CDR3 is TGTGCCAGCAGTTACTCTGGGCCGGCAGATACGCAGTATTTT. As protein: CASSYSGPADTQYF.

This clonotype was counted only a few times. The chain joins TRBV7-2 to TRBJ2-3, with 11 bases that match TRBD2. Germline lookup yields CDR1 SGHTA and CDR2 FQGNSA. The junction had 6 bases not matched to a gene; V was cut back by 2 bases and J by 5 bases. The CDR3 is 16 residues long. The CDR3 loop is CASSLLAGGRGDTQYF. The CDR3 nucleotides read TGTGCCAGCAGCTTATTAGCGGGAGGGCGGGGAGATACGCAGTATTTT.

The chain employs TRBV4-1 and TRBJ2-2; a possible D gene is TRBD1 (5 bases). Germline CDR1 reads MGHRA; CDR2 reads YSYEKL. Trimming took 0 bases from V and 7 from J, leaving 15 bases between them. The CDR3 sequence is 16 residues long. The CDR3 DNA follows: TGCGCCAGCAGCCAAGAAGGCATAGGGGTGGTCGGGGAGCTGTTTTTT. Translation: CASSQEGIGVVGELFF.

This clonotype showed up just a few times. The rearrangement uses TRBV12-3 or TRBV12-4 and TRBJ1-6, with unresolved D. The CDR3 length is 12 residues. V gave up 5 bases and J gave up 12 bases, with 11 bases separating them. In DNA, the CDR3 is TGTGCCAGCAGTCGGACGACGGGACCCCTCCACTTT. It encodes CASSRTTGPLHF.